This T cell receptor (beta chain) was obtained from a study of identical twins. The CDR3 is made up of 13 amino acids. Between the trimmed V and J ends, which lost 5 bases and 7 bases, there was a span of 14 bases. MiXCR, applied by TCRdb to the 5' RACE reads, yields one record per CDR3 protein. The table shows 350,000 to 450,000 distinct CDR3 sequences, with around 20% occurring only once. This chain uses TRBV12-3 or TRBV12-4 with TRBJ2-5, with unresolved D. The sequence was obtained from a man aged 50-59 years in good health. Specimen: naive T cells sorted from blood. As DNA, the CDR3 is TGTGCCAGCAGTCTTGGACCCATGGGGACCCAGTACTTC. This codes for CASSLGPMGTQYF.